Ten or more counts support the clone carrying this T cell receptor beta chain. Two oligonucleotides, mixed equimolar, formed the beta constant-region primer covering TRBC1 and TRBC2. TCRdb passed the UMI-ligation and nested PCR reads through MiXCR, listing each CDR3 protein once. The profile covers 120,000 to 150,000 distinct CDR3 sequences, with around 15% appearing a single time and around 0.14% taken by the ten largest. Looked up from germline, CDR1 is MDHEN and CDR2 is SYDVKM. The ends were cut back, 11 bases at V and 0 bases at J, with 20 bases in the middle. This CDR3 has 15 amino acids. The data were taken from a study of naive and memory T cell subsets.

The J gene is TRBJ2-7, the V gene TRBV28; D not certain. Sequenced sample: naive CD4+ T cells from blood. The sequence was obtained from a human donor in good health. The CDR3 DNA sequence: TGTGCCTCATCCCTGGAGTCTGGTCTCTCCTACGAGCAGTACTTC. Protein product: CASSLESGLSYEQYF.